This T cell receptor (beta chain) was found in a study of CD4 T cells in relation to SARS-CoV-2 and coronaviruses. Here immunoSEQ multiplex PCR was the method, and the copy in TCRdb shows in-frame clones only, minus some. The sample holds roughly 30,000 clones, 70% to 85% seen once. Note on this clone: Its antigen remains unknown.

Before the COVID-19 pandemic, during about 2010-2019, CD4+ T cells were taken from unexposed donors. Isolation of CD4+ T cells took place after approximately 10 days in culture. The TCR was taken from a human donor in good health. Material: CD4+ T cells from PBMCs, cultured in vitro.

CDR3 loop: CASSPRLAGHIDEQYF. CDR3 nucleotide sequence: TGTGCCAGCTCACCAAGACTAGCGGGACATATCGACGAGCAGTACTTC. The chain employs TRBV18 and TRBJ2-7; 11 nucleotides align to TRBD2. In germline, CDR1 is KGHSH, CDR2 LQKENI. With 2 bases clipped from V and 5 bases from J, the junction kept 8 bases outside the gene matches. The CDR3 is made up of 16 amino acids.